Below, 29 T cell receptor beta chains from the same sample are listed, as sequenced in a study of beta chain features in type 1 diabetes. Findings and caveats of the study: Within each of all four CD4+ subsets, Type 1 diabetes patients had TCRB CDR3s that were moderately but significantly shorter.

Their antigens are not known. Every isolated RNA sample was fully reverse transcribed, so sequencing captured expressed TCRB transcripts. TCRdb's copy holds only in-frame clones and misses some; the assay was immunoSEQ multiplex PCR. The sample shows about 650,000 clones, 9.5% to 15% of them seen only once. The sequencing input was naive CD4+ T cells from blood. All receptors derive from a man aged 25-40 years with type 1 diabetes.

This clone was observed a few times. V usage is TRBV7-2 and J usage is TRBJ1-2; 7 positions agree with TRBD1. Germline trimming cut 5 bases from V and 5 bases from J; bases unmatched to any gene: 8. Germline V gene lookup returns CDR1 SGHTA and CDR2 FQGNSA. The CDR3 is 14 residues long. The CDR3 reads CASSPSTGPYGYTF. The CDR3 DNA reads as TGTGCCAGCAGCCCTTCGACAGGGCCGTATGGCTACACCTTC.

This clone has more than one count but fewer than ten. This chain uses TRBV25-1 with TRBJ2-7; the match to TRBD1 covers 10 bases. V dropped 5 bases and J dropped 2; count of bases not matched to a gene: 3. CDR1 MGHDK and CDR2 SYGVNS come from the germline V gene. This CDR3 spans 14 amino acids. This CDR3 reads CASSLGTGAYEQYF. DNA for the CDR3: TGTGCCAGCAGTCTTGGGACAGGGGCCTACGAGCAGTACTTC.

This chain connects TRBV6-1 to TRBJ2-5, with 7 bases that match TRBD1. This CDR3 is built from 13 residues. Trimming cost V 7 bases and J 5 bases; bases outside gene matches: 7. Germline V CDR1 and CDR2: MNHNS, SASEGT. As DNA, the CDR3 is TGTGCCAGCATGAAGACAGGGACGGAGACCCAGTACTTC. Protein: CASMKTGTETQYF.

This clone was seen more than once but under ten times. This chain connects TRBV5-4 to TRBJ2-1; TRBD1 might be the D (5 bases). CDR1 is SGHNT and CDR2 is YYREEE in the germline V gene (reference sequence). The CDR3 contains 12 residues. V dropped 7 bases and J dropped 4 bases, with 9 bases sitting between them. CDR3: CASGQGYNEQFF. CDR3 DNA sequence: TGTGCCAGCGGCCAGGGATACAATGAGCAGTTCTTC.

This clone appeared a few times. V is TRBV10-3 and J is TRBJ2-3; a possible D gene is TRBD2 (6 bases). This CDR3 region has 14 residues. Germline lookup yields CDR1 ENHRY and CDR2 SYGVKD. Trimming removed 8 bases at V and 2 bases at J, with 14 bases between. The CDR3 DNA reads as TGTGCCATCGGGACTCGGGGGACCACAGATACGCAGTATTTT. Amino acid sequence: CAIGTRGTTDTQYF.

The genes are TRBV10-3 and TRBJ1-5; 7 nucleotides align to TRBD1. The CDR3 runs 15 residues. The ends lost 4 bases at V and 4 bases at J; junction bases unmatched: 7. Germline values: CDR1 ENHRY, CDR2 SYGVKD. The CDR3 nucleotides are TGTGCCATCAGTGGTACAGGGGCTCCTAATCAGCCCCAGCATTTT. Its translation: CAISGTGAPNQPQHF.

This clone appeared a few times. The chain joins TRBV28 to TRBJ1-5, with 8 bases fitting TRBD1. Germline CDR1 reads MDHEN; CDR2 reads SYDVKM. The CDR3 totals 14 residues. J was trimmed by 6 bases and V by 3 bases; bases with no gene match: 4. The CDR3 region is CASSLGQVAQPQHF. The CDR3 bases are TGTGCCAGCAGTTTGGGACAGGTTGCTCAGCCCCAGCATTTT.

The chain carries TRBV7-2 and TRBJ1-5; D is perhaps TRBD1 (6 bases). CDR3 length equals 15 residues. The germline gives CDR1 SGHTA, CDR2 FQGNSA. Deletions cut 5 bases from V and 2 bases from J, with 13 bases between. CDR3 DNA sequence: TGTGCCAGCAGCATAGTCAGGGGTGGCAATCAGCCCCAGCATTTT. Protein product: CASSIVRGGNQPQHF.

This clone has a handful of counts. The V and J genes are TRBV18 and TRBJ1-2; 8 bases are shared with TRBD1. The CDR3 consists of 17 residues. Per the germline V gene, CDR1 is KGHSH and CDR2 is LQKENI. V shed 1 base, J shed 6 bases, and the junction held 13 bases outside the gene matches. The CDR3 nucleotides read TGTGCCAGCTCACCACTTCAGGGGGCATTTTTTGAGGATGGCTACACCTTC. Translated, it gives CASSPLQGAFFEDGYTF.

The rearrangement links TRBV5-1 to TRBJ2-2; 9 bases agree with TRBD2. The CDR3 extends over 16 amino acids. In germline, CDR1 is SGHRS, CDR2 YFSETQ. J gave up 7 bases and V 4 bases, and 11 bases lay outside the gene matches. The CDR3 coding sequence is TGCGCCAGCAGCCCCCCCCTAGCGGGGAGCAACGGGGAGCTGTTTTTT. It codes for CASSPPLAGSNGELFF.

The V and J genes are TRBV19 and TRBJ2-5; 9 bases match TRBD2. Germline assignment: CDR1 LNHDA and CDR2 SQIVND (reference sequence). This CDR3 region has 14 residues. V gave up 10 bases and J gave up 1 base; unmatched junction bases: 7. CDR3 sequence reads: CATSRGLAQETQYF. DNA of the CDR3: TGTGCCACTAGCCGGGGACTAGCCCAAGAGACCCAGTACTTC.

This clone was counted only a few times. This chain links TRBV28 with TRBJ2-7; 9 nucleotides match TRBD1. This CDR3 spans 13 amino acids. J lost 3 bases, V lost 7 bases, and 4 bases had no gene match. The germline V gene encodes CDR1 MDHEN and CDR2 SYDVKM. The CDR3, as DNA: TGTGCCAGCATTTCGGGACAGGGCTACGAGCAGTACTTC. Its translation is CASISGQGYEQYF.

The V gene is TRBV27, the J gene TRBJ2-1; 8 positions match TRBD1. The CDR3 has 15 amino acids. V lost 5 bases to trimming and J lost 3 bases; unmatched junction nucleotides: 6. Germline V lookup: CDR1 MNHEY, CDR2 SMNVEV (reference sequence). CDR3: CASSPWTGYYNEQFF. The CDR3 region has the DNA TGTGCCAGCAGTCCGTGGACAGGGTACTACAATGAGCAGTTCTTC.

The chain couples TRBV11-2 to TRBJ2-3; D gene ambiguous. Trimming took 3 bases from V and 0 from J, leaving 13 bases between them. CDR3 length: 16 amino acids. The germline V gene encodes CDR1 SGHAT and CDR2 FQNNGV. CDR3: CASSLIQPSSTDTQYF. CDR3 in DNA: TGTGCCAGCAGCTTGATCCAGCCGTCTAGCACAGATACGCAGTATTTT.

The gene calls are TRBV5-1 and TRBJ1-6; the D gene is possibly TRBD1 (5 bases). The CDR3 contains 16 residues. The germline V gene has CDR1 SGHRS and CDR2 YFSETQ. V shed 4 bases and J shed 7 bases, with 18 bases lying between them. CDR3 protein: CASSPLPGAGNSPLHF. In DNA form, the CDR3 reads TGCGCCAGCAGCCCGTTACCCGGGGCCGGGAATTCACCCCTCCACTTT. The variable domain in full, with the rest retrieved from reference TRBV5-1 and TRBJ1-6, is KAGVTQTPRYLIKTRGQQVTLSCSPISGHRSVSWYQQTPGQGLQFLFEYFSETQRNKGNFPGRFSGRQFSNSRSEMNVSTLELGDSALYLCASSPLPGAGNSPLHFGNGTRLTVT.

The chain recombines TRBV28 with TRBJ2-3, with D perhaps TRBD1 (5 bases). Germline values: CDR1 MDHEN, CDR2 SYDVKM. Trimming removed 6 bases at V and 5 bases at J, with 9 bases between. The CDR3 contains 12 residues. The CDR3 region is CASSVQVDTQYF. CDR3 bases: TGTGCCAGCAGCGTACAGGTAGATACGCAGTATTTT. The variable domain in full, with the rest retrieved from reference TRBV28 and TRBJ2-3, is DVKVTQSSRYLVKRTGEKVFLECVQDMDHENMFWYRQDPGLGLRLIYFSYDVKMKEKGDIPEGYSVSREKKERFSLILESASTNQTSMYLCASSVQVDTQYFGPGTRLTVL.

The CDR3 protein is CASSVERGFKFF. In DNA form, the CDR3 reads TGCGCCAGCAGTGTCGAGCGGGGTTTTAAGTTCTTC. J is TRBJ2-1 and V is TRBV5-1, with 7 bases aligning to TRBD2. Germline V gene sequence: CDR1 SGHRS, CDR2 YFSETQ. The J segment lost 14 bases and the V segment lost 5 bases, leaving 10 bases of the junction unmatched. The CDR3 length is 12 residues.

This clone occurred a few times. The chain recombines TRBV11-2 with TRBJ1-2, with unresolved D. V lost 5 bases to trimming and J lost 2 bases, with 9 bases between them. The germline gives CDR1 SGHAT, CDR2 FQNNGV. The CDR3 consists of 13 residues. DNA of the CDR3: TGTGCCAGCAGCAAGACTGGGAACTATGGCTACACCTTC. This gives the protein CASSKTGNYGYTF.

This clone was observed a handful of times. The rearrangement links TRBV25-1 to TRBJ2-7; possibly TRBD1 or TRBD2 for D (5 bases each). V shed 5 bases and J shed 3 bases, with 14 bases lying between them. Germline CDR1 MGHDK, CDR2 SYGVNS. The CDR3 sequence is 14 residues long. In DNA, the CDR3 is TGTGCCAGCAGTTCCCGGGACCGAAACTACGAGCAGTACTTC. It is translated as CASSSRDRNYEQYF.

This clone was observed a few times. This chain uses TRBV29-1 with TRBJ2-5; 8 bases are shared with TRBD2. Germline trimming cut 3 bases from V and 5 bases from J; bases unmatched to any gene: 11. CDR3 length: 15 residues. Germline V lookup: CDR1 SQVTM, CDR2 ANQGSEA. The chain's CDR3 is CSVERQRGIGETQYF. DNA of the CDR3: TGCAGCGTTGAGCGTCAGCGGGGGATCGGGGAGACCCAGTACTTC.

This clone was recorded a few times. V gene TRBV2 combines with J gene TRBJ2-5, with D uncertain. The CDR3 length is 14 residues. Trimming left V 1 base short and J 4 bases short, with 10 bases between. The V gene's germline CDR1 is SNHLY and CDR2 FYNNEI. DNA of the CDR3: TGTGCCAGCAGTGAAGGGCCTCCCGGAGAGACCCAGTACTTC. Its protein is CASSEGPPGETQYF.

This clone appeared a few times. CDR3 in DNA: TGTGCCTTGACCGGGACTAGCGCCTACATGGGGCAGTTCTTC. As protein: CALTGTSAYMGQFF. V is TRBV30 and J is TRBJ2-1, with TRBD2 matching over 10 bases. The germline gives CDR1 GTSNPN, CDR2 SVGIG (reference sequence). The junction had 15 bases not matched to a gene; V was cut back by 7 bases and J by 12 bases. The CDR3 totals 14 residues.

Here the CDR3 reads CASSLQGNNSPLHF. In DNA, the CDR3 is TGTGCCAGCAGCCTGCAGGGAAATAATTCACCCCTCCACTTT. The chain has TRBV7-9 and TRBJ1-6, with D tentatively TRBD1 (5 bases). The CDR3 has 14 amino acids. Germline V gene sequence: CDR1 SEHNR, CDR2 FQNEAQ (reference sequence). V lost 5 bases to trimming and J lost 5 bases, with 10 bases between them.

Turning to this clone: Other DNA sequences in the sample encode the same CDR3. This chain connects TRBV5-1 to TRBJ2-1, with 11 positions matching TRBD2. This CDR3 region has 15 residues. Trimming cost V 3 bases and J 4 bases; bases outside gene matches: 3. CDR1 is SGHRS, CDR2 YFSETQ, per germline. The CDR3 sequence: CASSSGTSGYNEQFF. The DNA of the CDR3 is TGCGCCAGCAGCTCCGGGACTAGCGGATACAATGAGCAGTTCTTC.

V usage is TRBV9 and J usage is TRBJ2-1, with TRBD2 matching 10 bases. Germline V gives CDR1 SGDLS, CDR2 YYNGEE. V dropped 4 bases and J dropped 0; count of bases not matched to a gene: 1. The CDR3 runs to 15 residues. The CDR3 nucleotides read TGTGCCAGCAGCACTAGCGGGAACTCCTACAATGAGCAGTTCTTC. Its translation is CASSTSGNSYNEQFF. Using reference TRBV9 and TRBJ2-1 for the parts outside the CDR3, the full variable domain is DSGVTQTPKHLITATGQRVTLRCSPRSGDLSVYWYQQSLDQGLQFLIQYYNGEERAKGNILERFSAQQFPDLHSELNLSSLELGDSALYFCASSTSGNSYNEQFFGPGTRLTVL.

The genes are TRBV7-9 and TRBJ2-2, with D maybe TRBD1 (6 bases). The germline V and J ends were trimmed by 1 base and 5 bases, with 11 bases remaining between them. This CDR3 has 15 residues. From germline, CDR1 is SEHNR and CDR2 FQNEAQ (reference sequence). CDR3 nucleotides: TGTGCCAGCAGCTTAGAAACAGGGAGAACCGGGGAGCTGTTTTTT. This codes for CASSLETGRTGELFF.

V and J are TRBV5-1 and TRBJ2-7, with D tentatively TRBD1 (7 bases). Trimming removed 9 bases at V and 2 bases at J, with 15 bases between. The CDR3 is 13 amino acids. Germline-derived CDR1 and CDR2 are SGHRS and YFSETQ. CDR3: CATARDSTYEQYF. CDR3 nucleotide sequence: TGCGCCACCGCGCGGGACAGCACCTACGAGCAGTACTTC.

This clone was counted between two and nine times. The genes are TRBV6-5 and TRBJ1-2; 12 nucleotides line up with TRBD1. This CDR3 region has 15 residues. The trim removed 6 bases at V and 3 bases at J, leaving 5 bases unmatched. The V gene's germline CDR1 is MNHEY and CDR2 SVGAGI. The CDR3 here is CASSLGQGADYGYTF. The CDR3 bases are TGTGCCAGCAGCCTGGGACAGGGGGCCGACTATGGCTACACCTTC.

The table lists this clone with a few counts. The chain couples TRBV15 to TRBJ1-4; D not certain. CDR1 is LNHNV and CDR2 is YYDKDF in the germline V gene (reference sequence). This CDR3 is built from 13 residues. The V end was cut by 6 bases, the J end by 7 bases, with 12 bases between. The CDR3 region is CATSLRAGEKLFF. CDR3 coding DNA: TGTGCCACCAGTCTCCGGGCCGGTGAAAAACTGTTTTTT. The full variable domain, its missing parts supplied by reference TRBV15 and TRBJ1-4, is DAMVIQNPRYQVTQFGKPVTLSCSQTLNHNVMYWYQQKSSQAPKLLFHYYDKDFNNEADTPDNFQSRRPNTSFCFLDIRSPGLGDTAMYLCATSLRAGEKLFFGSGTQLSVL.